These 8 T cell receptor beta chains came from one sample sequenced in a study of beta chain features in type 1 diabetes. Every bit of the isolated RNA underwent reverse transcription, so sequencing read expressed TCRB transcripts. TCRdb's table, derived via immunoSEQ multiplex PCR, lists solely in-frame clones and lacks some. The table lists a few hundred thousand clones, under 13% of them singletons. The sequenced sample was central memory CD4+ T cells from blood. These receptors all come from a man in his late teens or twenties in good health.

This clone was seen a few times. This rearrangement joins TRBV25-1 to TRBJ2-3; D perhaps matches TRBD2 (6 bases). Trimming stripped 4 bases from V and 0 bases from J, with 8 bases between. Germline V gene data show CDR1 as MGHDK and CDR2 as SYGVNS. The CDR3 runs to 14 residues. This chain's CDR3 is CASSVGLSTDTQYF. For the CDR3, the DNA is TGTGCCAGCAGTGTGGGACTTAGCACAGATACGCAGTATTTT.

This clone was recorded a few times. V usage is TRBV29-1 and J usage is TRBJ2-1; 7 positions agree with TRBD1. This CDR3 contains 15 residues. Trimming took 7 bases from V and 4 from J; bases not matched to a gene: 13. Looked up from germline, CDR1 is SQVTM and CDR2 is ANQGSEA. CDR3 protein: CSARRAGTEYNEQFF. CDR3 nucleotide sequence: TGCAGCGCTCGAAGAGCCGGGACAGAGTACAATGAGCAGTTCTTC.

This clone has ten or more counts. The CDR3 sequence is CASSARDRKAFF. CDR3 DNA: TGTGCCAGCAGCGCCCGGGACAGGAAAGCTTTCTTT. The chain combines TRBV9 with TRBJ1-1; 8 positions match TRBD1. This CDR3 contains 12 residues. V lost 3 bases to trimming and J lost 9 bases; unmatched junction nucleotides: 4. Per germline, CDR1 SGDLS and CDR2 YYNGEE.

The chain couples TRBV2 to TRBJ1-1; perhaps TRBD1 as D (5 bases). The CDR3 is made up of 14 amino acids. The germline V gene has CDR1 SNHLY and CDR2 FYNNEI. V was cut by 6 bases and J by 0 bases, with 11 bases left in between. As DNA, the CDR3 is TGTGCCAGCAGGCAGGGTCCCGTGAACACTGAAGCTTTCTTT. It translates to CASRQGPVNTEAFF. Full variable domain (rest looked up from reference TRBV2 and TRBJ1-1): EPEVTQTPSHQVTQMGQEVILRCVPISNHLYFYWYRQILGQKVEFLVSFYNNEISEKSEIFDDQFSVERPDGSNFTLKIRSTKLEDSAMYFCASRQGPVNTEAFFGQGTRLTVV.

The CDR3 sequence: CASSQDLASEGYGYTF. In DNA, the CDR3 is TGTGCCAGCAGCCAAGATCTCGCATCAGAGGGCTATGGCTACACCTTC. This chain connects TRBV14 to TRBJ1-2; no clear D gene. The V and J ends lost 0 bases and 4 bases respectively, with 15 bases between them. The CDR3 spans 16 residues. Germline CDR1 reads SGHDN; CDR2 reads FVKESK.

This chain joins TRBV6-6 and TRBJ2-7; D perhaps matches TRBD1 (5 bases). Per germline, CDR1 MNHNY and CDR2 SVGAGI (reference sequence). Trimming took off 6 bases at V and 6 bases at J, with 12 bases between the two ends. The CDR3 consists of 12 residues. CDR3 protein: CASSKTVGEQYF. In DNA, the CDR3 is TGTGCCAGCAGCAAGACAGTAGGCGAGCAGTACTTC.

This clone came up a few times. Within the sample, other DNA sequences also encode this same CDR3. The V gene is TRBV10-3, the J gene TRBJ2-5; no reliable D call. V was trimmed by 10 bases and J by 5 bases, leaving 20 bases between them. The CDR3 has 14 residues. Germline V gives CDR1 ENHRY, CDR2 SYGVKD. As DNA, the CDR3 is TGTGCCACCCAGACCGGCCTCCACTGGGAGACCCAGTACTTC. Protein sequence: CATQTGLHWETQYF.

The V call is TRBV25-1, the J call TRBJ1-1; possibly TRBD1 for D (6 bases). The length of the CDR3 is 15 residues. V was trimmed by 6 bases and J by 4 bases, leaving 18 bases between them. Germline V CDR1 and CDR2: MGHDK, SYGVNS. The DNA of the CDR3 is TGTGCCAGCAGCCCACTCTTTGGACAGAGCACTGAAGCTTTCTTT. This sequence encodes CASSPLFGQSTEAFF.